The clone carrying this T cell receptor beta chain was counted ten times or more. TCRdb independently ran MiXCR on the RT-PCR reads; one entry per CDR3 protein. The table shows 150,000 to 200,000 distinct CDR3 sequences, with more than 10% occurring only once. The entry originates in a study of response to subunit inactivated influenza vaccine. These data were also reused for a study on T cells expressing NK-cell markers. This second study says: Libraries used 5'RACE template switching adding universal primer site and UMIs. Seropositivity for HCMV was found in seven of the eight sequenced donors, with one seronegative. CD8+ T cells in more than five donors included dominant NKG2C+ clonotypes at roughly 1.0-7.0%. Unclear, still, was the HCMV specificity of the expanded NKG2C+ T cell clones.

This clonotype originated in a man in his fifties who received an inactivated influenza vaccine. The starting material was CD8+ T cells sorted from PBMCs, obtained roughly 13 days after vaccination.

The CDR3 is CASSRRDEQFF. For the CDR3, the DNA is TGTGCCAGCAGTCGACGGGATGAGCAGTTCTTC. The chain employs TRBV7-9 and TRBJ2-1; D remains ambiguous. Looked up from germline, CDR1 is SEHNR and CDR2 is FQNEAQ (reference sequence). The CDR3 is 11 residues long. V lost 6 bases, J lost 8 bases, and 8 bases lay in between.